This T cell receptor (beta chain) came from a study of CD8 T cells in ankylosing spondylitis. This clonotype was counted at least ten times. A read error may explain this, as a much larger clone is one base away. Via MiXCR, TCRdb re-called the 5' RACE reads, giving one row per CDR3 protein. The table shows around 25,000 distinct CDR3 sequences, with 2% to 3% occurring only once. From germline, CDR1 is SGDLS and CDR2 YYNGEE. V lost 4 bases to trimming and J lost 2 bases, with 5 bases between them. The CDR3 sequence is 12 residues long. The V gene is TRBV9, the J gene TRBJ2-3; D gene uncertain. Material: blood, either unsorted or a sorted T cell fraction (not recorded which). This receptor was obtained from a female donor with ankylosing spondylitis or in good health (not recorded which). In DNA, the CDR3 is TGTGCCAGCAGCCCCCACACAGATACGCAGTATTTT. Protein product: CASSPHTDTQYF.